The following is a T cell receptor (beta chain) sequence with its context. The data are from a study of blood T cell repertoires in COVID-19. Study-level information: Researchers got acute and convalescent COVID-19 samples from the United States, Italy and Spain. T cells, B-cell-depleted T cells, or PBMCs supplied cDNA or gDNA.

The CDR3 sequence is 15 residues long. Between the trimmed V and J ends, which lost 5 bases and 1 base, there was a span of 12 bases. Germline CDR1 is MNHEY and CDR2 is SMNVEV (reference sequence). In the authors' workflow: Estimates of nucleated cell counts were drawn from the amplification of reference gene primers. Assay used: immunoSEQ multiplex PCR; TCRdb lists only in-frame clones, some missing. Clonal size and the V and J genes are those of that table, whereas D and trimming came from the DNA. The data contain hundreds of thousands of clones, 88% of them singletons. This receptor was taken from a man in his late teens or twenties with active or convalescent COVID-19. The V call is TRBV27, the J call TRBJ2-4, with D unresolved. The sample consisted of peripheral blood. The chain's CDR3 is CASSPIPLAKNIQYF. The CDR3, as DNA: TGTGCCAGCAGTCCTATACCCCTGGCCAAAAACATTCAGTACTTC.